This entry is about one TCR beta chain. These data belong to a study of T-cell reconstitution after alpha-beta-depleted transplantation in children. V dropped 6 bases and J dropped 5; count of bases not matched to a gene: 10. This CDR3 spans 14 amino acids. Preparation of the TCRbeta library used unique molecular identifiers. TCRdb processed the PCR reads anew with MiXCR; each CDR3 protein has one entry. The sample has approximately 400,000 distinct CDR3 sequences, about 17% seen once. This TCR came from a boy under two years old who had a stem cell transplant for Wiskott-Aldrich syndrome, so the T cells may come from the graft donor. The chain joins TRBV12-3 or TRBV12-4 to TRBJ2-7, with 7 bases matching TRBD2. The starting material was PBMCs, mostly from graft donor cells, obtained 360 days after TCRalphabeta/CD19-depleted stem cell transplant. In nucleotides, the CDR3 is TGTGCCAGCAGGTGGGGGGGACTGCCGAACGAGCAGTACTTC. Protein product: CASRWGGLPNEQYF.